A single T cell receptor beta chain is shown here with its context. The target antigen is unknown. These data belong to a study of cytomegalovirus exposure and HLA in healthy donors. Study background: When 300 to 500 donors were genotyped, roughly 82% of them were found to fall in the Caucasian-associated ancestry cluster.

The PCR employed 60 Vbeta primers together with 13 Jbeta primers. Clones were sequenced by immunoSEQ multiplex PCR, and TCRdb holds only the in-frame ones, with some missing. The sample records 130,000 to 150,000 clones, less than 85% being singletons. Whole-study findings and limits: Reportedly, a later analysis found an Asian-associated ancestry cluster had fewer N-insertions than the approximately 600-donor mean. Whilst most TCR sequences proved rare, a subset of public TCRs occurred across many donors. The study listed roughly 160 cytomegalovirus-associated TCR beta chains.

CDR3 size: 13 residues. CDR1 is SQVTM and CDR2 is ANQGSEA in the germline V gene. This sequence originates from a man between 18 and 29 years old in good health and CMV-seropositive. The chain uses TRBV29-1 and TRBJ2-5, with D maybe TRBD1 (5 bases). The last part of the DNA fits TRBJ2-7 better; the J call may be wrong. The sequenced sample consisted of PBMCs. CDR3 residues: CSVTLDIAYEQYF. The DNA for the CDR3 is TGCAGCGTTACCCTGGACATAGCCTACGAGCAGTACTTC.